These 26 T cell receptor beta chains originate from one sample sequenced in a study of shared clonotypes between healthy human individuals (dated by TCRdb to 2018 to 2020). The protocol used for the library was the immunoSEQ multiplex PCR assay. TCRdb's version of the immuneACCESS table is confined to in-frame rearrangements and falls short of the full clone set. An unresolved V gene accounts for under half of the shortfall where checked; the remainder is of unknown origin. This sample gives a few million clones in total; just over 90% of them show up just once. The ten largest clones represent 0.35% to 0.45% of the sample. The material sequenced was naive CD4+ T cells from PBMCs. Taken with the paper, the label for cell subset or site translates to: CD45RA+ positively selected. These TCRs come from a young man in good health. Some clones in this sample may be carry-over from other donors' samples.

The chain employs TRBV9 and TRBJ2-7, with no clear D. CDR1 SGDLS and CDR2 YYNGEE come from the germline V gene. The CDR3 is 15 amino acids. V dropped 0 bases and J dropped 0 bases, with 10 bases sitting between them. As DNA, the CDR3 is TGTGCCAGCAGCGTAGGGTCGTCAGACTCCTACGAGCAGTACTTC. Translated, it gives CASSVGSSDSYEQYF.

The gene calls are TRBV23-1 and TRBJ2-7, with 15 bases that match TRBD2. TRBV23-1 is an open reading frame whose function is uncertain. V was pared by 3 bases and J by 3 bases, with 21 bases of the junction left unmatched. The CDR3 covers 22 residues. CDR3 in DNA: TGCGCCAGCAGTCATTCCGATTCGCCGGGACTAGCGGGAGGTATAATGATCTACGAGCAGTACTTC. Its protein product is CASSHSDSPGLAGGIMIYEQYF.

The chain uses TRBV7-9 and TRBJ1-2, with 7 bases lining up with TRBD1. Per germline, CDR1 SEHNR and CDR2 FQNEAQ (reference sequence). The CDR3 is 13 residues long. Unmatched junction bases numbered 2, after V lost 5 bases and J lost 2 bases. Here the CDR3 reads CASSAGQNYGYTF. The CDR3 DNA sequence: TGTGCCAGCAGCGCGGGACAGAACTATGGCTACACCTTC.

V gene TRBV5-4 combines with J gene TRBJ2-1; 8 positions match TRBD1. Per germline, CDR1 SGHNT and CDR2 YYREEE (reference sequence). Trimming cost V 4 bases and J 9 bases; bases outside gene matches: 6. The CDR3 loop spans 13 amino acids. The CDR3 DNA reads TGTGCCAGCAGCCTGGACAGGGTGGGTGAGCAGTTCTTC. This gives the protein CASSLDRVGEQFF.

This clone was observed a single time. The rearrangement uses TRBV5-1 and TRBJ2-1; TRBD2 matches 12 bases. The CDR3 consists of 16 residues. V lost 2 bases and J lost 6; bases outside the gene matches: 6. From germline, CDR1 is SGHRS and CDR2 YFSETQ. The CDR3 region is CASSFFWTSGINEQFF. The CDR3 DNA sequence: TGCGCCAGCAGCTTTTTCTGGACTAGCGGGATCAATGAGCAGTTCTTC.

The V gene is TRBV2, the J gene TRBJ2-6; possible D gene TRBD1, 6 bases. The germline CDR1 and CDR2 sequences are SNHLY and FYNNEI. This CDR3 comprises 16 residues. Trimming took off 5 bases at V and 0 bases at J, with 11 bases between the two ends. CDR3: CASSSQGLSGANVLTF. CDR3 bases: TGTGCCAGCAGTTCGCAGGGGCTCTCTGGGGCCAACGTCCTGACTTTC.

The chain employs TRBV28 and TRBJ2-2; D unclear. In germline, CDR1 is MDHEN, CDR2 SYDVKM. The ends were cut back, 1 base at V and 3 bases at J, with 6 bases in the middle. The CDR3 loop spans 14 amino acids. Written as DNA, the CDR3 is TGTGCCAGCAGTTTATCCAGGTACACCGGGGAGCTGTTTTTT. This translates into CASSLSRYTGELFF.

This clone was detected only once. This CDR3 is also generated by other DNA sequences in the sample. The chain joins TRBV5-1 to TRBJ2-7; a possible D gene is TRBD1 (6 bases). Germline CDR1 is SGHRS and CDR2 is YFSETQ. The V end lost 4 bases, the J end lost 3 bases, and 14 bases lay between the germline ends. This CDR3 has 14 residues. CDR3 DNA: TGCGCCAGCAGCCTTTTGACAGGCAACTACGAGCAGTACTTC. Protein product: CASSLLTGNYEQYF.

The J gene is TRBJ2-3, the V gene TRBV6-1, with D perhaps TRBD1 (6 bases). V shed 1 base and J shed 1 base, with 12 bases lying between them. Germline V lookup: CDR1 MNHNS, CDR2 SASEGT. This CDR3 has 16 amino acids. The CDR3 DNA reads as TGTGCCAGCAGTGAAGATTGGGGGCGAGGCACAGATACGCAGTATTTT. This sequence encodes CASSEDWGRGTDTQYF.

Regarding this clone: Distinct nucleotide sequences in the sample also encode this CDR3. V usage is TRBV9 and J usage is TRBJ2-3; D remains unclear. This CDR3 region has 12 residues. In germline, CDR1 is SGDLS, CDR2 YYNGEE. The V end lost 4 bases, the J end lost 3 bases, and 6 bases lay between the germline ends. This chain's CDR3 is CASSPPTDTQYF. In nucleotides, the CDR3 is TGTGCCAGCAGCCCCCCGACAGATACGCAGTATTTT. The full variable domain, completed using reference TRBV9 and TRBJ2-3, is DSGVTQTPKHLITATGQRVTLRCSPRSGDLSVYWYQQSLDQGLQFLIQYYNGEERAKGNILERFSAQQFPDLHSELNLSSLELGDSALYFCASSPPTDTQYFGPGTRLTVL.

The CDR3 sequence: CASSQSLTGRPGAEAFF. DNA for the CDR3: TGCGCCAGCAGCCAATCTCTCACAGGGCGCCCAGGCGCTGAAGCTTTCTTT. V and J are TRBV4-3 and TRBJ1-1; TRBD1 might be the D (6 bases). Germline V gene data show CDR1 as LGHNA and CDR2 as YSLEER. V shed 2 bases and J shed 6 bases, with 22 bases lying between them. This CDR3 region has 17 residues.

The chain employs TRBV7-9 and TRBJ2-1, with a possible D match to TRBD2 (6 bases). Germline values: CDR1 SEHNR, CDR2 FQNEAQ (reference sequence). The CDR3 has 14 amino acids. With 5 bases removed from V and 8 bases from J, the gap between germline ends came to 16 bases. For the CDR3, the DNA is TGTGCCAGCAGCCTCCGACTAGTTGGGCATGAGCAGTTCTTC. Protein: CASSLRLVGHEQFF.

The rearrangement joins TRBV5-1 to TRBJ2-3; D perhaps matches TRBD2 (5 bases). Germline V CDR1 and CDR2: SGHRS, YFSETQ. The CDR3 runs 16 residues. The V gene lost 0 bases and the J gene lost 0 bases, with 11 bases spanning the gap. The CDR3 coding sequence is TGCGCCAGCAGCTTGGGTCGGGGTGAGAGCACAGATACGCAGTATTTT. Encoded protein: CASSLGRGESTDTQYF.

The rearrangement joins TRBV7-2 to TRBJ1-1; 8 nucleotides line up with TRBD1. The CDR3 covers 11 residues. In germline, CDR1 is SGHTA, CDR2 FQGNSA. V dropped 5 bases and J dropped 11; count of bases not matched to a gene: 4. CDR3 region: CASSPTGGAFF. In DNA, the CDR3 is TGTGCCAGCAGCCCCACAGGGGGGGCTTTCTTT.

This rearrangement joins TRBV27 to TRBJ2-2; unclear D gene. Germline CDR1 MNHEY, CDR2 SMNVEV (reference sequence). The CDR3 length is 12 residues. With 3 bases removed from V and 8 bases from J, the gap between germline ends came to 7 bases. CDR3 sequence: CASSFEGGELFF. CDR3 nucleotides: TGTGCCAGCAGTTTTGAAGGTGGGGAGCTGTTTTTT.

The CDR3 sequence: CASSPIQGLDTDTQYF. CDR3 nucleotides: TGTGCCAGCAGCCCTATACAGGGGCTGGACACAGATACGCAGTATTTT. This chain uses TRBV7-9 with TRBJ2-3, with TRBD1 matching 7 bases. The CDR3 is made up of 16 amino acids. V was pared by 5 bases and J by 2 bases, with 10 bases of the junction left unmatched. CDR1 and CDR2 (germline): SEHNR, FQNEAQ (reference sequence).

This chain uses TRBV6-1 with TRBJ2-1; 9 nucleotides line up with TRBD1. CDR3 length: 14 residues. Germline V lookup: CDR1 MNHNS, CDR2 SASEGT. J was trimmed by 7 bases and V by 10 bases; bases with no gene match: 11. The CDR3 region is CATQPQGARNEQFF. The CDR3 DNA reads TGTGCCACCCAACCACAGGGGGCGAGGAATGAGCAGTTCTTC.

V is TRBV5-1 and J is TRBJ2-5, with D possibly matching TRBD1 (5 bases). Germline-derived CDR1 and CDR2 are SGHRS and YFSETQ. This CDR3 has 14 residues. V was clipped by 2 bases and J by 1 base, with 9 bases between them. CDR3 DNA sequence: TGCGCCAGCAGCTTTGCAGGGCCCCAAGAGACCCAGTACTTC. Amino acid sequence: CASSFAGPQETQYF.

The chain recombines TRBV7-9 with TRBJ2-1; tentative D call: TRBD1 (5 bases). CDR3 size: 17 residues. Trimming removed 5 bases from V and 0 bases from J, with 17 bases in between. Germline lookup yields CDR1 SEHNR and CDR2 FQNEAQ (reference sequence). This CDR3 is CASSPRQGGYSYNEQFF. Here the CDR3 DNA reads TGTGCCAGCAGCCCCCGGCAGGGCGGATACTCCTACAATGAGCAGTTCTTC.

Note on this clone: The sample contains more than one DNA sequence encoding this CDR3. This rearrangement joins TRBV7-9 to TRBJ2-2; D is ambiguous. The CDR3 has 14 residues. From germline, CDR1 is SEHNR and CDR2 FQNEAQ (reference sequence). V dropped 1 base and J dropped 1 base, with 4 bases sitting between them. CDR3 protein: CASSLVVNTGELFF. CDR3 in DNA: TGTGCCAGCAGCTTAGTTGTGAACACCGGGGAGCTGTTTTTT.

The chain couples TRBV7-8 to TRBJ1-5; no reliable D call. From germline, CDR1 is SGHVS and CDR2 FQNEAQ. Trimming shortened V by 2 bases and J by 2 bases, and 7 bases separated the two germline ends. This CDR3 comprises 14 residues. The DNA for the CDR3 is TGTGCCAGCAGCTTATTATTGGGCAATCAGCCCCAGCATTTT. Its translation is CASSLLLGNQPQHF.

The V and J genes are TRBV7-9 and TRBJ1-2; TRBD1 matches at 9 bases. The CDR3 runs to 14 residues. Losses at the gene ends were 3 bases for V and 6 bases for J; bases not matched to a gene: 5. The germline V gene has CDR1 SEHNR and CDR2 FQNEAQ (reference sequence). The CDR3 DNA follows: TGTGCCAGCAGCTTTACAGGGGGCGCGGATGGCTACACCTTC. The encoded protein is CASSFTGGADGYTF.

The gene calls are TRBV6-5 and TRBJ2-7; 7 bases are shared with TRBD1. V dropped 7 bases and J dropped 0; count of bases not matched to a gene: 9. CDR3 length: 15 amino acids. The V gene's germline CDR1 is MNHEY and CDR2 SVGAGI. The DNA for the CDR3 is TGTGCCAGCATCCCTTCCTCAGGGGGCTCCTACGAGCAGTACTTC. It is translated as CASIPSSGGSYEQYF.

The J gene is TRBJ1-1, the V gene TRBV15, with D hard to call. Trimming left V 2 bases short and J 7 bases short, with 11 bases between. Germline CDR1 is LNHNV and CDR2 is YYDKDF (reference sequence). CDR3 size: 13 residues. The CDR3 reads CATSRSPSREAFF. The CDR3 DNA sequence: TGTGCCACCAGCAGATCCCCCTCCCGTGAAGCTTTCTTT.

This chain uses TRBV5-1 with TRBJ2-6; D is unclear. Trimming removed 0 bases at V and 2 bases at J, with 6 bases between. This CDR3 is 15 amino acids long. Germline V gene data show CDR1 as SGHRS and CDR2 as YFSETQ. The CDR3 here is CASSLVLTGANVLTF. CDR3 sequence (DNA): TGCGCCAGCAGCTTGGTGTTGACTGGGGCCAACGTCCTGACTTTC.

In regard to this clone: Other DNA sequences within the sample encode an identical CDR3. This sequence joins TRBV15 and TRBJ1-1; D unclear. Trimming took 1 base from V and 5 from J, leaving 5 bases between them. The CDR3 runs to 12 residues. Germline V CDR1 and CDR2: LNHNV, YYDKDF (reference sequence). The CDR3 nucleotides are TGTGCCACCAGCAGAGGGAGGACTGAAGCTTTCTTT. It translates to CATSRGRTEAFF.